These T cell receptor beta chains were read from a single sample in a study of early T cells in non-severe SARS-CoV-2 infection. TCRdb re-called the 5' RACE reads with MiXCR, one entry per CDR3 protein. The sample records 84,000 or so distinct CDR3 sequences, roughly an eighth being singletons. Sequencing input: whole blood. These receptor sequences come from an adult who was a healthcare worker with PCR-confirmed SARS-CoV-2 infection or an uninfected control (not recorded which). Each CDR3 is given with its conserved first and last residue. A D gene is named only where the DNA matches it firmly. Clone size appears in some rows only: once, few, many, or a class for an expanded clone.

- | few | TRBJ1-1 | TRBV19 | TGTGCCAGTAGTATTCGGGTGCGACTTGAAGCTTTCTTT | CASSIRVRLEAFF
TRBD1 | few | TRBJ1-3 | TRBV30 | TGTGCCTGGAGGACAGGGGGAGCTGGAAACACCATATATTTT | CAWRTGGAGNTIYF
- | many | TRBJ1-1 | TRBV12-3/TRBV12-4 | TGTGCCAGCAGTTTAGCACAGAATAGGGGAGAAGCTTTCTTT | CASSLAQNRGEAFF
- | - | TRBJ1-3 | TRBV18 | TGTGCCAGCTCACCGGGTCTGATGGCTGGAAACACCATATATTTT | CASSPGLMAGNTIYF
TRBD1 | few | TRBJ1-4 | TRBV11-3 | TGTGCCAGCAGCTCCTACCTGGGACAGGCTAATGAAAAACTGTTTTTT | CASSSYLGQANEKLFF
- | few | TRBJ2-3 | TRBV10-3 | TGTGCCATCAGTGTGGGGGGCCCCACAGATACGCAGTATTTT | CAISVGGPTDTQYF
TRBD2 | many | TRBJ2-7 | TRBV29-1 | TGCAGCGTTGATGGCGGGAGCGGGCCACGGGAGCAGTACTTC | CSVDGGSGPREQYF
TRBD2 | few | TRBJ2-1 | TRBV3-1 | TGTGCCAGCAGCCCTAGCGGGGGGGTTGAGCAGTTCTTC | CASSPSGGVEQFF
TRBD1 | - | TRBJ2-2 | TRBV27 | TGTGCCAGCAGTTGGGACAGGGTGGCCGGGGAGCTGTTTTTT | CASSWDRVAGELFF
TRBD1 | - | TRBJ1-1 | TRBV12-3/TRBV12-4 | TGTGCCAGCAGGCCGACAGGGCGGACTGAAGCTTTCTTT | CASRPTGRTEAFF